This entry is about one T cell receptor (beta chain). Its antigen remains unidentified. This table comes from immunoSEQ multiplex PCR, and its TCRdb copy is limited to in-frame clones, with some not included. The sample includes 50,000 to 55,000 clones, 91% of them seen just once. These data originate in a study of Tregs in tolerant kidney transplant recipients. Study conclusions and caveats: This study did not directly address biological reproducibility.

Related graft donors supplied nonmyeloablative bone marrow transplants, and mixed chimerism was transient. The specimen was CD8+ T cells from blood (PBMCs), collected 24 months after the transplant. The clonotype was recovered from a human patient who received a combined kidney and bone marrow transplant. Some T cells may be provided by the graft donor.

In DNA, the CDR3 is TGTGCCAGCAGCGTAGTTTCCGCAGATACGCAGTATTTT. This codes for CASSVVSADTQYF. This chain links TRBV9 with TRBJ2-3, with no clear D. Germline V gives CDR1 SGDLS, CDR2 YYNGEE. This CDR3 has 13 residues. Trimming took 0 bases from V and 4 from J, leaving 6 bases between them.